The entry below gives a single T cell receptor (beta chain) sequence along with its context. Germline CDR1 SEHNR, CDR2 FQNEAQ (reference sequence). This CDR3 is built from 16 residues. The J segment lost 0 bases and the V segment lost 5 bases, leaving 6 bases of the junction unmatched. Sequenced by immunoSEQ multiplex PCR; TCRdb stores in-frame clones only, minus some. This table has about 25,000 clones, about 89% appearing once. This sample was taken from a study of T cell changes during pregnancy in multiple sclerosis. This receptor was identified in a female donor in good health, enrolled as a control in a pregnancy study. The source was CD8+ T cells from peripheral blood mononuclear cells, collected in the first trimester of pregnancy. The chain carries TRBV7-9 and TRBJ2-1, with 8 nucleotides matching TRBD2. CDR3 region: CASSPTSGSSYNEQFF. The CDR3 bases are TGTGCCAGCAGCCCCACTAGCGGCAGCTCCTACAATGAGCAGTTCTTC.